These 13 T cell receptor beta chains share one sample of origin, sequenced in a study of CD8+CD57+ T cells in acquired aplastic anemia. Using genomic DNA as the template, TCR beta VDJ and CDR3 profiling was carried out. Each CDR3 protein gets one entry after TCRdb re-called the reads with MiXCR. The sample contains 150,000 to 200,000 distinct CDR3 sequences, around 45% of which appear only once. The specimen sequenced was sorted CD4+, CD8+, or CD8+CD57+ T cells (not recorded which) from PBMCs. These receptors originate from a human donor in good health.

This clonotype is a singleton in its sample. The CDR3 reads CASSRDTRNTIYF. Here the CDR3 DNA reads TGTGCCAGCAGCCGGGACACTAGGAACACCATATATTTT. This sequence joins TRBV7-3 and TRBJ1-3; maybe TRBD1 (6 bases). The CDR3 extends over 13 amino acids. CDR1 SGHTA and CDR2 FQGTGA come from the germline V gene. Trimming cost V 5 bases and J 7 bases, with 12 bases left between them.

The chain carries TRBV14 and TRBJ2-5; perhaps D is TRBD1 or TRBD2 (6 bases each). V lost 1 base and J lost 7, with 16 bases in between. The CDR3 spans 15 residues. Germline CDR1 is SGHDN and CDR2 is FVKESK. Here the CDR3 reads CASSQAGGGVGTQYF. In DNA, the CDR3 is TGTGCCAGCAGCCAAGCCGGGGGCGGCGTAGGGACCCAGTACTTC.

Notes on this clonotype: The junction departs from germline at one end; a sequencing error may be responsible. The rearrangement uses TRBV10-3 and TRBJ2-2; D possibly uses TRBD1 or TRBD2 (5 bases each). Germline values: CDR1 ENHRY, CDR2 SYGVKD. CDR3 length equals 15 residues. The CDR3 DNA reads TGTGCCAGCAGTTCCGGGACGACGAACACCGGGGAGCTGCTTTTT. Translation gives CASSSGTTNTGELLF.

This clonotype was counted between two and nine times. V usage is TRBV2 and J usage is TRBJ2-5, with 8 bases identical to TRBD1. Germline V gene sequence: CDR1 SNHLY, CDR2 FYNNEI. CDR3 length: 15 amino acids. J was trimmed by 5 bases and V by 6 bases; bases with no gene match: 11. The CDR3 spells CASSPLTGAMETQYF. DNA of the CDR3: TGTGCCAGCAGCCCTTTGACAGGGGCGATGGAGACCCAGTACTTC.

The chain uses TRBV24-1 and TRBJ2-1; 7 bases map to TRBD2. The germline CDR1 and CDR2 sequences are KGHDR and SFDVKD. V trimming: 3 bases; J trimming: 3 bases; junction bases outside the gene matches: 13. CDR3 length: 18 amino acids. CDR3 DNA sequence: TGTGCCACCAGTGATCCCTCCCCCAGCGGGAAAAACTACAATGAGCAGTTCTTC. Protein product: CATSDPSPSGKNYNEQFF.

The chain has TRBV9 and TRBJ2-5; no reliable D call. V gave up 3 bases and J gave up 4 bases, with 7 bases separating them. The CDR3 covers 12 residues. The germline V gene encodes CDR1 SGDLS and CDR2 YYNGEE. CDR3: CASSGDRETQYF. The CDR3 nucleotides read TGTGCCAGCAGCGGAGATCGAGAGACCCAGTACTTC.

The V call is TRBV25-1, the J call TRBJ1-2; 10 bases match TRBD1. CDR1 is MGHDK and CDR2 is SYGVNS in the germline V gene. Trimming removed 6 bases from V and 9 bases from J; junction bases left unmatched: 7. This CDR3 is 13 amino acids long. CDR3 DNA: TGTGCCAGCAGCGTTCGGACAGGGGGGAGCTACACCTTC. Amino acid sequence: CASSVRTGGSYTF.

Worth noting for this clonotype: A read error may account for a junction end that differs from germline. The chain joins TRBV25-1 to TRBJ1-4; 11 nucleotides agree with TRBD1. Germline assignment: CDR1 MGHDK and CDR2 SYGVNS. This CDR3 contains 15 residues. Here the CDR3 reads CASRGQGGSNEELFF. The CDR3 DNA sequence: TGTGCCAGCAGGGGACAGGGGGGTTCTAATGAAGAACTGTTCTTT.

This clonotype has ten or more counts. V gene TRBV5-1 combines with J gene TRBJ1-5, with 7 bases fitting TRBD1. The germline V gene has CDR1 SGHRS and CDR2 YFSETQ. The V and J ends lost 8 bases and 4 bases, in that order; junction bases with no gene match: 6. The CDR3 length is 13 residues. CDR3 DNA sequence: TGCGCCAGTCGGGACAGCCCAAATCAGCCCCAGCATTTT. It translates to CASRDSPNQPQHF.

Concerning this clonotype itself: The germline gene is not matched at one end of the junction; a read error may be the cause. The V and J genes are TRBV10-3 and TRBJ2-7; TRBD1 agrees at 8 bases. From germline, CDR1 is ENHRY and CDR2 SYGVKD. The CDR3 runs 15 residues. The CDR3 is CASSYSEDRAGEQYF. The CDR3 nucleotides read TGTGCCAGCAGTTACTCTGAGGACAGGGCGGGTGAGCAGTACTTC.

At least ten counts were recorded for this clonotype. The J gene is TRBJ1-5, the V gene TRBV19; unclear D gene. This CDR3 has 15 amino acids. CDR1 and CDR2 (germline): LNHDA, SQIVND (reference sequence). Trimming removed 5 bases from V and 0 bases from J, with 11 bases in between. For the CDR3, the DNA is TGTGCCAGTAGTTTTTACCAGGATAGCAATCAGCCCCAGCATTTT. This codes for CASSFYQDSNQPQHF.

This clonotype came up once. It is likely a read error, because the conserved phenylalanine at the end of the CDR3 is missing. The DNA is omitted, as the CDR3 cannot be located on it reliably, and the CDR3 follows TCRdb's listing. The chain couples TRBV12-3 or TRBV12-4 to TRBJ2-4; TRBD1 reflects the table's D call only, with no check against the DNA. Including both end residues, the CDR3 is 12 amino acids long. The CDR3 is CASSLSGGLPHS.

V gene TRBV7-6 combines with J gene TRBJ2-5; D is ambiguous. Deletions cut 0 bases from V and 4 bases from J, with 12 bases between. There are 15 residues in the CDR3. Per germline, CDR1 SGHVS and CDR2 FNYEAQ. CDR3 in amino acids: CASSLAVYRLETQYF. CDR3 nucleotides: TGTGCCAGCAGCTTAGCGGTCTACCGTCTAGAGACCCAGTACTTC.